These 27 T cell receptor beta chains originate from one sample sequenced in a study of OX40 agonist ivuxolimab in advanced cancers. TCRdb keeps only in-frame clones here, not all; method: immunoSEQ multiplex PCR. This sample has 81,000 or so clones, with about 92% found just once. The sample in question was CD4+ or CD8+ T cells sorted from blood, obtained in a trial of the OX40 agonist ivuxolimab. Source of these receptors: an adult with an advanced solid tumor such as melanoma, head and neck, liver or kidney cancer.

This sequence joins TRBV7-9 and TRBJ1-4, with TRBD1 identical over 9 bases. CDR1 and CDR2 (germline): SEHNR, FQNEAQ (reference sequence). This CDR3 spans 16 amino acids. The V segment lost 4 bases and the J segment 8 bases; nucleotides outside the gene matches: 11. The CDR3 bases are TGTGCCAGCAGCTCAAGCCGGGACAGGGTGGGCGAAAAACTGTTTTTT. It specifies CASSSSRDRVGEKLFF.

This chain uses TRBV30 with TRBJ2-7; D might be TRBD1 (6 bases). V lost 2 bases and J lost 5, with 10 bases in between. The CDR3 has 12 amino acids. Germline-derived CDR1 and CDR2 are GTSNPN and SVGIG (reference sequence). CDR3: CAWSTGSNEQYF. Written as DNA, the CDR3 is TGTGCCTGGAGTACAGGGTCAAACGAGCAGTACTTC.

The V call is TRBV6-1, the J call TRBJ1-5; weak D call: TRBD1 (6 bases). The CDR3 length is 15 residues. V was shortened by 2 bases and J by 7 bases, with 15 bases between the two germline ends. Germline loops: CDR1 MNHNS, CDR2 SASEGT. The CDR3 protein is CASSERWGAYQPQHF. DNA for the CDR3: TGTGCCAGCAGTGAACGTTGGGGGGCATACCAGCCCCAGCATTTT.

J is TRBJ1-5 and V is TRBV4-3; 9 nucleotides agree with TRBD1. The CDR3 is 15 residues long. J lost 7 bases, V lost 4 bases, and 8 bases had no gene match. CDR1 is LGHNA and CDR2 is YSLEER in the germline V gene. CDR3 DNA: TGCGCCAGCAGCCCCTCCGACAGGGGGGACCAGCCCCAGCATTTT. Translation gives CASSPSDRGDQPQHF.

This sequence joins TRBV7-2 and TRBJ2-7; D call uncertain. Germline CDR1 and CDR2: SGHTA and FQGNSA. The CDR3 runs 13 residues. V lost 5 bases to trimming and J lost 1 base, with 9 bases between them. The CDR3 protein is CASSPGRSYEQYF. The CDR3 DNA follows: TGTGCCAGCAGCCCTGGACGTTCCTACGAGCAGTACTTC. Full variable domain (rest looked up from reference TRBV7-2 and TRBJ2-7): GAGVSQSPSNKVTEKGKDVELRCDPISGHTALYWYRQSLGQGLEFLIYFQGNSAPDKSGLPSDRFSAERTGGSVSTLTIQRTQQEDSAVYLCASSPGRSYEQYFGPGTRLTVT.

This chain uses TRBV7-3 with TRBJ2-1; D is perhaps TRBD1 or TRBD2 (5 bases each). Trimming pared 5 bases from V and 0 bases from J, leaving 17 bases between. CDR3 length: 17 amino acids. CDR1 is SGHTA and CDR2 is FQGTGA in the germline V gene. Written as DNA, the CDR3 is TGTGCCAGCAGCCAAAGCCTCGGGGACCACTCCTACAATGAGCAGTTCTTC. Residues: CASSQSLGDHSYNEQFF. The variable domain in full, completed from reference TRBV7-3 and TRBJ2-1, reads GAGVSQTPSNKVTEKGKYVELRCDPISGHTALYWYRQSLGQGPEFLIYFQGTGAADDSGLPNDRFFAVRPEGSVSTLKIQRTERGDSAVYLCASSQSLGDHSYNEQFFGPGTRLTVL.

This CDR3 reads CASSLILTGNYGYTF. The CDR3 bases are TGTGCCAGCAGTTTGATCCTAACAGGAAACTATGGCTACACCTTC. This chain links TRBV6-6 with TRBJ1-2, with a possible D match to TRBD1 (5 bases). The ends were cut back, 4 bases at V and 2 bases at J, with 14 bases in the middle. This CDR3 spans 15 amino acids. Germline CDR1 and CDR2: MNHNY and SVGAGI (reference sequence).

This clone is a singleton in its sample. The chain combines TRBV5-6 with TRBJ2-7; weak D call: TRBD1 (6 bases). The CDR3 length is 14 residues. The germline CDR1 and CDR2 sequences are SGHDT and YYEEEE. V lost 0 bases to trimming and J lost 2 bases, with 9 bases between them. This chain's CDR3 is CASSLGTVTYEQYF. Here the CDR3 DNA reads TGTGCCAGCAGCTTGGGGACAGTTACCTACGAGCAGTACTTC.

The chain employs TRBV28 and TRBJ1-1; D remains ambiguous. Germline values: CDR1 MDHEN, CDR2 SYDVKM. V was shortened by 4 bases and J by 6 bases, with 9 bases between the two germline ends. This CDR3 is 12 amino acids long. The CDR3 protein is CASSSGSPEAFF. The CDR3, as DNA: TGTGCCAGCAGTTCCGGGTCCCCTGAAGCTTTCTTT.

This chain joins TRBV11-2 and TRBJ1-1, with a tentative D call TRBD1 (6 bases). This CDR3 spans 15 amino acids. Germline assignment: CDR1 SGHAT and CDR2 FQNNGV. Trimming removed 1 base at V and 1 base at J, with 10 bases between. In DNA, the CDR3 is TGTGCCAGCAGCTTAGGAGGGGGGCAGAACACTGAAGCTTTCTTT. Its translation: CASSLGGGQNTEAFF.

This rearrangement joins TRBV5-8 to TRBJ2-7, with TRBD2 as a possible D gene (6 bases). Germline lookup yields CDR1 SGHTS and CDR2 YDEGEE. The CDR3 has 16 amino acids. V lost 0 bases and J 6 bases, leaving 19 bases between the germline ends. The CDR3 nucleotides are TGTGCCAGCAGCTTGGCCGCCGCGGGGCTCGATGGCGAGCAGTACTTC. Its protein is CASSLAAAGLDGEQYF.

The chain has TRBV4-3 and TRBJ1-5; 9 nucleotides agree with TRBD1. The V gene end was trimmed by 3 bases and the J gene end by 5 bases; junction bases not matched to a gene: 8. Looked up from germline, CDR1 is LGHNA and CDR2 is YSLEER. The CDR3 runs 16 residues. The chain's CDR3 is CASSQGDRVGDQPQHF. DNA for the CDR3: TGCGCCAGCAGCCAGGGGGACAGGGTGGGCGATCAGCCCCAGCATTTT.

On this clone itself: The junction does not match germline at one end; this may be a read error. The chain links TRBV6-5 to TRBJ2-2, with D uncertain. This CDR3 has 13 amino acids. Looked up from germline, CDR1 is MNHEY and CDR2 is SVGAGI. CDR3 residues: CASSYTNSGELFF. The CDR3 DNA is TGTGCCAGCAGTTACACGAACAGCGGGGAGCTGTTTTTT.

The J gene is TRBJ2-1, the V gene TRBV9; 7 bases map to TRBD2. Germline CDR1 SGDLS, CDR2 YYNGEE. The CDR3 is 17 residues long. J was trimmed by 0 bases and V by 4 bases; bases with no gene match: 10. CDR3 nucleotide sequence: TGTGCCAGCAGCCCTCTCAGCGGGACCAGCTCCTACAATGAGCAGTTCTTC. Protein product: CASSPLSGTSSYNEQFF.

V is TRBV5-1 and J is TRBJ2-1; no reliable D call. Looked up from germline, CDR1 is SGHRS and CDR2 is YFSETQ. V was trimmed by 4 bases and J by 3 bases, leaving 14 bases between them. The length of the CDR3 is 15 residues. The CDR3 nucleotides read TGCGCCAGCAGCCTACAAACCACGGACTACAATGAGCAGTTCTTC. It is translated as CASSLQTTDYNEQFF. Using reference TRBV5-1 and TRBJ2-1 for the parts outside the CDR3, the full variable domain is KAGVTQTPRYLIKTRGQQVTLSCSPISGHRSVSWYQQTPGQGLQFLFEYFSETQRNKGNFPGRFSGRQFSNSRSEMNVSTLELGDSALYLCASSLQTTDYNEQFFGPGTRLTVL.

The chain joins TRBV7-9 to TRBJ2-1; possibly TRBD1 for D (6 bases). Germline V gene sequence: CDR1 SEHNR, CDR2 FQNEAQ (reference sequence). The length of the CDR3 is 15 residues. Trimming took 4 bases from V and 12 from J, leaving 22 bases between them. The CDR3, as DNA: TGTGCCAGCAGCTCACTCGGGACACAGGCGGTGTGGCAGTTCTTC. Translated: CASSSLGTQAVWQFF.

The V gene is TRBV19, the J gene TRBJ2-7, with D maybe TRBD1 (5 bases). The CDR3 spans 15 residues. CDR1 is LNHDA, CDR2 SQIVND, per germline (reference sequence). Between the trimmed V and J ends, which lost 5 bases and 1 base, there was a span of 15 bases. CDR3 DNA: TGTGCCAGTAGTGCTACCTCCGACAGATCCTACGAGCAGTACTTC. This sequence encodes CASSATSDRSYEQYF.

The V gene is TRBV7-2, the J gene TRBJ1-4; 8 bases agree with TRBD1. The V gene's germline CDR1 is SGHTA and CDR2 FQGNSA. This CDR3 spans 14 amino acids. The junction had 3 bases not matched to a gene; V was cut back by 6 bases and J by 3 bases. CDR3 in amino acids: CASRSGGPNEKLFF. The CDR3 DNA follows: TGTGCCAGCAGATCAGGGGGCCCTAATGAAAAACTGTTTTTT.

The chain uses TRBV4-3 and TRBJ1-2; D perhaps matches TRBD1 (5 bases). Trimming pared 3 bases from V and 3 bases from J, leaving 11 bases between. Germline CDR1 LGHNA, CDR2 YSLEER. This CDR3 has 14 residues. CDR3 loop: CASSQLGEHYGYTF. The CDR3 DNA reads TGCGCCAGCAGCCAGCTAGGGGAACACTATGGCTACACCTTC.

Notes on this clone: One end of the junction does not line up with germline, which may come from a read error. The chain links TRBV6-4 to TRBJ1-2; D unclear. This CDR3 contains 14 residues. Per the germline V gene, CDR1 is MRHNA and CDR2 is SNTAGT. The CDR3: CASSDSKEGAHQRF. In DNA form, the CDR3 reads TGTGCCAGCAGTGACTCGAAGGAGGGCGCGCACCAGCGTTTC.

This chain connects TRBV7-9 to TRBJ1-2, with D perhaps TRBD1 (5 bases). V lost 1 base and J 4 bases, leaving 10 bases between the germline ends. Germline assignment: CDR1 SEHNR and CDR2 FQNEAQ (reference sequence). The CDR3 covers 14 residues. CDR3 protein: CASSLDLGPYGYTF. CDR3 bases: TGTGCCAGCAGCTTAGATCTGGGACCCTATGGCTACACCTTC.

This clone appeared once. The chain carries TRBV7-9 and TRBJ1-4; no clear D. The CDR3 is 16 amino acids. Per the germline V gene, CDR1 is SEHNR and CDR2 is FQNEAQ (reference sequence). V lost 5 bases and J 5 bases, leaving 18 bases between the germline ends. The chain's CDR3 is CASSGPGPARNEKLFF. CDR3 DNA sequence: TGTGCCAGCAGCGGACCAGGTCCAGCAAGGAATGAAAAACTGTTTTTT.

The rearrangement joins TRBV5-5 to TRBJ1-4; 11 positions match TRBD1. Trimming at V came to 4 bases and at J to 1 base, leaving 3 bases not matched to a gene. CDR1 is SGHKS, CDR2 YYEKEE, per germline (reference sequence). The CDR3 length is 16 residues. The CDR3 spells CASSVGTGGTNEKLFF. CDR3 DNA: TGTGCCAGCAGCGTCGGGACAGGGGGAACTAATGAAAAACTGTTTTTT.

This sequence joins TRBV7-2 and TRBJ1-3; 9 bases align to TRBD1. The CDR3 totals 14 residues. Germline values: CDR1 SGHTA, CDR2 FQGNSA. The V and J ends lost 5 bases and 7 bases, in that order; junction bases with no gene match: 6. The CDR3 is CASSLRDRVNTIYF. The CDR3 DNA sequence: TGTGCCAGCAGCCTGCGGGACAGGGTGAACACCATATATTTT.

The chain is built from TRBV4-3 and TRBJ2-7; possible D gene TRBD1, 6 bases. The V and J ends lost 1 base and 6 bases respectively, with 10 bases between them. The germline V gene has CDR1 LGHNA and CDR2 YSLEER. The CDR3 is 13 amino acids. CDR3 sequence reads: CASSQAQGSEQYF. The DNA for the CDR3 is TGCGCCAGCAGCCAAGCACAGGGAAGCGAGCAGTACTTC.

The V call is TRBV2, the J call TRBJ2-7; the D gene is possibly TRBD2 (5 bases). Germline V gene lookup returns CDR1 SNHLY and CDR2 FYNNEI. The CDR3 is made up of 12 amino acids. V lost 7 bases and J 4 bases, leaving 11 bases between the germline ends. The CDR3 bases are TGTGCCAGCATGGGAGTTTGGTACGAGCAGTACTTC. Its translation is CASMGVWYEQYF.

V gene TRBV19 combines with J gene TRBJ2-1; a weak D match, TRBD1 (6 bases). Germline assignment: CDR1 LNHDA and CDR2 SQIVND (reference sequence). The CDR3 loop spans 15 amino acids. Deletions cut 3 bases from V and 3 bases from J, with 12 bases between. CDR3 sequence reads: CASSMEDSDYNEQFF. The CDR3 coding sequence is TGTGCCAGTAGTATGGAGGACAGTGACTACAATGAGCAGTTCTTC.